These 4 T cell receptor beta chains came from one sample sequenced in a study of human T cells and chemical hapten exposure. TCRdb analysed the 5' RACE reads with MiXCR anew, one entry per CDR3 protein. Of 81,000 or so distinct CDR3 sequences in the sample, under 10% were seen once. It was from unfractionated whole blood that total RNA was extracted. These receptors were obtained from a male donor in good health.

This clonotype was observed a few times. This sequence joins TRBV6-6 and TRBJ1-4; TRBD1 matches 11 bases. V dropped 1 base and J dropped 7; count of bases not matched to a gene: 5. The CDR3 has 16 residues. Germline loops: CDR1 MNHNY, CDR2 SVGAGI (reference sequence). As DNA, the CDR3 is TGTGCCAGCAGTTACTTCCGGGACAGGGGGTTTGAAAAACTGTTTTTT. Translation gives CASSYFRDRGFEKLFF.

This clonotype came up a few times. The genes are TRBV28 and TRBJ1-4; no definite D call. Between the trimmed V and J ends, which lost 1 base and 5 bases, there was a span of 2 bases. The CDR3 has 12 residues. Germline lookup yields CDR1 MDHEN and CDR2 SYDVKM. CDR3 bases: TGTGCCAGCAGTTTATTAAATGAAAAACTGTTTTTT. The encoded protein is CASSLLNEKLFF.

In its sample, this clonotype was seen many times. The chain carries TRBV20-1 and TRBJ2-2, with a possible D match to TRBD1 (5 bases). V was shortened by 4 bases and J by 4 bases, with 7 bases between the two germline ends. This CDR3 is 12 amino acids long. Germline assignment: CDR1 DFQATT and CDR2 SNEGSKA (reference sequence). CDR3 protein: CSAKDSTGELFF. The CDR3 region has the DNA TGCAGTGCTAAAGACAGCACCGGGGAGCTGTTTTTT.

This clonotype was seen at least ten times. The rearrangement links TRBV2 to TRBJ1-2, with D possibly TRBD1 on 6 matching bases. CDR3 length: 14 amino acids. Germline assignment: CDR1 SNHLY and CDR2 FYNNEI. Trimming cost V 3 bases and J 4 bases, with 12 bases left between them. CDR3: CASSDGGRFYGYTF. The CDR3 nucleotides are TGTGCCAGCAGTGACGGGGGGCGCTTCTATGGCTACACCTTC.